This is a list of T cell receptor beta chains from one sample in a study of T-cell reconstitution after alpha-beta-depleted transplantation in children. TCRdb reanalysed the PCR reads using MiXCR and keeps one entry per CDR3 protein. The profile shows about a million distinct CDR3 sequences, roughly 31% of them singletons. The sample in question was PBMCs, mostly from graft donor cells, obtained 360 days after TCRalphabeta/CD19-depleted stem cell transplant. The receptors shown here come from a boy younger than two who had a stem cell transplant for SCID, so the T cells may come from the graft donor. The conserved cysteine and the conserved F or W are not part of the CDR3 here. The order of the fields is V gene, clone size, J gene, CDR3 protein. The size of a clone is reported for some rows only, either as once, few or many, or as a class for expanded clones.

>TRBV15|few|TRBJ1-2
ATGRTGTNYGYT
>TRBV28|-|TRBJ2-1
ASSPDREFDNEQF
>TRBV5-1|-|TRBJ2-3
ASSRGLAGAPRSTDTQY
>TRBV29-1|-|TRBJ2-3
SVHFTGGVTDTQY
>TRBV4-1|-|TRBJ1-5
ASSQVVRSEDQPQH
>TRBV5-1|-|TRBJ1-5
ASSLRGDSNQPQH
>TRBV5-1|few|TRBJ2-3
ASSWNIGTGPLLDTQY
>TRBV28|few|TRBJ2-3
ASSLGSIKDTQY
>TRBV15|-|TRBJ2-2
ATSRGATAGELF
>TRBV28|-|TRBJ2-7
ASSLDTGGLNYEQY
>TRBV18|-|TRBJ2-7
ASSANTYEQY
>TRBV4-2|few|TRBJ2-3
ASSQVLGLSTDTQY
>TRBV5-6|-|TRBJ2-5
ASSLRLQTQY
>TRBV5-6|few|TRBJ2-1
ASDVAEYNEQF
>TRBV29-1|-|TRBJ1-2
SVEGQPSVGYT
>TRBV4-3|-|TRBJ2-3
ASSQENTLYTDTQY
>TRBV5-1|few|TRBJ2-3
ASSFRTRLAGGQRTDTQY
>TRBV29-1|-|TRBJ1-2
SAPDRGVGYT
>TRBV6-5|few|TRBJ2-1
ASSYMDSHNEQF
>TRBV27|-|TRBJ2-1
ASSLVRLPYNEQF